These 20 T cell receptor beta chains came from one sample sequenced in a study of T cells in Graves' hyperthyroidism and ophthalmopathy. What was amplified from RNA transcripts were TCR beta CDR3 regions. The TCR CDR3 first-round RT-PCR relied on the HTBI primer set. TCRdb redid the calling of the multiplex PCR reads with MiXCR, one entry per CDR3 protein. The table shows fewer than 400,000 distinct CDR3 sequences, with more than 15% occurring only once. Sequencing was performed on blood. These receptors came from a woman aged 18-29 years with Graves' hyperthyroidism that later progressed to Graves' ophthalmopathy.

This clonotype was observed a handful of times. This chain joins TRBV20-1 and TRBJ2-7; D might be TRBD1 (5 bases). The length of the CDR3 is 14 residues. CDR1 and CDR2 (germline): DFQATT, SNEGSKA (reference sequence). Trimming removed 3 bases from V and 0 bases from J, with 12 bases in between. The CDR3 DNA reads as TGCAGTGCTAGGGTCGACAGTGCCTCCTACGAGCAGTACTTC. Translating it yields CSARVDSASYEQYF.

The table lists this clonotype with many counts. The V gene is TRBV15, the J gene TRBJ1-4, with D tentatively TRBD1 (5 bases). V dropped 2 bases and J dropped 13 bases, with 14 bases sitting between them. Germline values: CDR1 LNHNV, CDR2 YYDKDF (reference sequence). The CDR3 extends over 13 amino acids. CDR3 region: CATSRRDAGGLFF. The CDR3 region has the DNA TGTGCCACCAGCAGACGGGACGCCGGAGGACTGTTTTTT.

The sample holds a few counts of this clonotype. J is TRBJ2-1 and V is TRBV19; 10 nucleotides align to TRBD1. Per the germline V gene, CDR1 is LNHDA and CDR2 is SQIVND (reference sequence). Trimming cost V 1 base and J 6 bases; bases outside gene matches: 9. This CDR3 spans 17 amino acids. CDR3 protein: CASSIAVGQGPGNEQFF. The CDR3 DNA reads as TGTGCCAGTAGTATAGCCGTGGGACAGGGGCCTGGCAATGAGCAGTTCTTC.

This clonotype appeared a few times. This chain uses TRBV5-5 with TRBJ2-3; D possibly corresponds to TRBD2 (6 bases). Germline V CDR1 and CDR2: SGHKS, YYEKEE (reference sequence). The CDR3 contains 14 residues. Trimming cost V 6 bases and J 6 bases, with 17 bases left between them. CDR3 in DNA: TGTGCCAGCAAGGAGGGGTGGGGCCGCGATACGCAGTATTTT. This gives the protein CASKEGWGRDTQYF.

There are many counts of this clonotype. The V call is TRBV30, the J call TRBJ2-3; 7 bases align to TRBD1. This CDR3 comprises 14 residues. Germline-derived CDR1 and CDR2 are GTSNPN and SVGIG (reference sequence). V dropped 3 bases and J dropped 6; count of bases not matched to a gene: 9. CDR3 bases: TGTGCCTGGAGAAGCCCAGGGGGTTATGATACGCAGTATTTT. This gives the protein CAWRSPGGYDTQYF.

This clonotype has a count of ten or more. The chain combines TRBV12-3 or TRBV12-4 with TRBJ1-4; D is possibly TRBD1 (5 bases). The CDR3 extends over 13 amino acids. The V end was cut by 6 bases, the J end by 5 bases, with 10 bases between. The CDR3 DNA reads as TGTGCCAGCAGGGCCGGGACCAATGAAAAACTGTTTTTT. Its protein is CASRAGTNEKLFF.

This clonotype has just a few counts. The CDR3 nucleotides are TGCGCCAGCAGCTTCTTCGAGCCAGGGGCGTTTTGTGAGCAGTACTTC. Amino acids: CASSFFEPGAFCEQYF. J is TRBJ2-7 and V is TRBV4-3; TRBD1 is a possible D gene (6 bases). This CDR3 is 16 amino acids long. From germline, CDR1 is LGHNA and CDR2 YSLEER. Trimming pared 5 bases from V and 7 bases from J, leaving 24 bases between.

This clonotype was detected ten times or more. This sequence joins TRBV24-1 and TRBJ2-1; 8 bases align to TRBD2. Per the germline V gene, CDR1 is KGHDR and CDR2 is SFDVKD. V gave up 1 base and J gave up 6 bases; unmatched junction bases: 16. The CDR3 is made up of 19 amino acids. The CDR3 sequence: CATSDFHPLRAGEGNEQFF. In DNA, the CDR3 is TGTGCCACCAGTGATTTCCACCCCCTTAGAGCGGGAGAGGGCAATGAGCAGTTCTTC.

This clonotype was detected ten times or more. The chain carries TRBV20-1 and TRBJ1-6; D remains unclear. Germline V gene sequence: CDR1 DFQATT, CDR2 SNEGSKA (reference sequence). The CDR3 sequence is 13 residues long. V was shortened by 5 bases and J by 4 bases, with 9 bases between the two germline ends. In DNA, the CDR3 is TGCAGTGCTCCTACAGAGTATAATTCACCCCTCCACTTT. Translation: CSAPTEYNSPLHF.

The chain combines TRBV5-5 with TRBJ1-3; no clear D. The V and J ends lost 2 bases and 0 bases respectively, with 9 bases between them. The germline V gene encodes CDR1 SGHKS and CDR2 YYEKEE (reference sequence). CDR3 length: 15 residues. The CDR3 DNA reads as TGTGCCAGCAGCTTCCGAGAGAGCTCTGGAAACACCATATATTTT. Amino acids: CASSFRESSGNTIYF.

There are many counts of this clonotype. The chain uses TRBV3-1 and TRBJ1-1; 8 bases map to TRBD1. J was trimmed by 3 bases and V by 4 bases; bases with no gene match: 10. Per the germline V gene, CDR1 is LGHDT and CDR2 is YNNKEL (reference sequence). This CDR3 is built from 16 residues. CDR3 sequence (DNA): TGTGCCAGCAGCCTAGGACAGGGTCGTGGGTACACTGAAGCTTTCTTT. Its translation is CASSLGQGRGYTEAFF.

The CDR3 sequence: CSARSPRAGTEAFF. The CDR3 bases are TGCAGTGCTAGATCCCCCAGGGCAGGCACTGAAGCTTTCTTT. V and J are TRBV20-1 and TRBJ1-1; D perhaps matches TRBD1 (5 bases). CDR1 DFQATT and CDR2 SNEGSKA come from the germline V gene (reference sequence). The CDR3 length is 14 residues. Trimming removed 2 bases from V and 4 bases from J, with 14 bases in between.

As to this clonotype: A much larger clone differs from this one at a single base, so this may be a read error. The J gene is TRBJ1-6, the V gene TRBV12-3 or TRBV12-4, with D unclear. This CDR3 spans 14 amino acids. For the CDR3, the DNA is TGTGCCAGCAGGTCGGGAACCTATAATCCACCCCTCCACTTT. Translating it yields CASRSGTYNPPLHF.

This clonotype was observed many times. This chain uses TRBV28 with TRBJ2-2, with 9 nucleotides matching TRBD2. The CDR3 runs to 17 residues. Losses at the gene ends were 3 bases for V and 1 base for J; bases not matched to a gene: 6. Germline V gene sequence: CDR1 MDHEN, CDR2 SYDVKM. The CDR3 here is CASSFSLLAGNTGELFF. The DNA of the CDR3 is TGTGCCAGCAGTTTTTCACTACTAGCGGGGAACACCGGGGAGCTGTTTTTT.

The table lists this clonotype with many counts. V and J are TRBV6-2 or TRBV6-3 and TRBJ1-4; D remains unclear. The V end was cut by 3 bases, the J end by 4 bases, with 9 bases between. This CDR3 has 14 amino acids. Looked up from germline, CDR1 is MNHEY and CDR2 is SVGEGT. The CDR3 loop is CASSYRSGNEKLFF. DNA of the CDR3: TGTGCCAGCAGTTATAGAAGCGGTAATGAAAAACTGTTTTTT.

At least ten counts were recorded for this clonotype. The V gene is TRBV7-2, the J gene TRBJ2-7; 12 positions agree with TRBD2. The CDR3 spans 16 residues. Trimming cost V 5 bases and J 4 bases; bases outside gene matches: 9. In germline, CDR1 is SGHTA, CDR2 FQGNSA. This CDR3 reads CASSGSVGLAGYEQYF. CDR3 nucleotides: TGTGCCAGCAGCGGTAGCGTGGGACTAGCGGGTTACGAGCAGTACTTC. Full variable domain (missing parts from reference TRBV7-2 and TRBJ2-7): GAGVSQSPSNKVTEKGKDVELRCDPISGHTALYWYRQSLGQGLEFLIYFQGNSAPDKSGLPSDRFSAERTGGSVSTLTIQRTQQEDSAVYLCASSGSVGLAGYEQYFGPGTRLTVT.

The sample holds many counts of this clonotype. The V gene is TRBV5-1, the J gene TRBJ2-3; D not resolved. The V and J ends lost 5 bases and 2 bases respectively, with 6 bases between them. The CDR3 is 12 residues long. Germline V lookup: CDR1 SGHRS, CDR2 YFSETQ. This chain's CDR3 is CASSQITDTQYF. The CDR3 DNA follows: TGCGCCAGCAGTCAAATCACAGATACGCAGTATTTT.

This clonotype came up many times. The chain employs TRBV24-1 and TRBJ1-1, with D unresolved. Germline-derived CDR1 and CDR2 are KGHDR and SFDVKD. The CDR3 has 12 residues. The V end lost 5 bases, the J end lost 4 bases, and 7 bases lay between the germline ends. The CDR3 reads CATSAGGTEAFF. The CDR3 DNA is TGTGCCACCAGTGCAGGTGGCACTGAAGCTTTCTTT.

With regard to this clonotype: This may stem from a read error, because a much larger clone lies one nucleotide away. The chain combines TRBV6-1 with TRBJ2-7; D unclear. The assigned J gene may be wrong: the sequence end matches TRBJ2-1 better. There are 11 residues in the CDR3. Germline V gene sequence: CDR1 MNHNS, CDR2 SASEGT. The CDR3 DNA is TGTGCCAGCAGTGCAGCATACGAGCAGTTCTTC. Residues: CASSAAYEQFF.

V is TRBV20-1 and J is TRBJ2-7; TRBD2 agrees at 12 bases. V lost 3 bases, J lost 0 bases, and 3 bases stayed unmatched. This CDR3 is 15 amino acids long. CDR1 and CDR2 (germline): DFQATT, SNEGSKA (reference sequence). CDR3 bases: TGCAGTGCTAGTGTACTAGCGGGAGGCTCCTACGAGCAGTACTTC. This gives the protein CSASVLAGGSYEQYF.